This T cell receptor (beta chain) derives from a study of shared clonotypes between healthy human individuals. Looking at the study overall: A couple of women and a few men aged 18 to 49 served as donors. Per donor, three plates held CD4 naive cells, three held CD4 memory, two held CD8 naive and one held CD8 memory.

Study-level findings and limits: Investigators collected only blood, and repertoires in tissues likely differ. All-four-donor shared clonotypes had higher generation probabilities than non-shared clonotypes did.

Measured with immunoSEQ multiplex PCR; TCRdb has only the in-frame clones, and not every one. Of about 2.1 million clones in the sample, about 93% are singletons; the top ten hold 1.5% to 2%. Regarding this clone: Its antigen is currently unknown.

Cells designated naive CD8 were CD45RO-negative and were positively selected for CCR7, with terminally differentiated effector memory CD45RA+ cells excluded. V lost 4 bases, J lost 6 bases, and 8 bases stayed unmatched. The CDR3 has 13 amino acids. In germline, CDR1 is SQVTM, CDR2 ANQGSEA. The chain uses TRBV29-1 and TRBJ2-7, with TRBD1 matching 8 bases. What was sequenced was naive CD8+ T cells from PBMCs. The receptor's source is a man between 18 and 29 years old in good health. Some clones in this sample may be carry-over from other donors' samples. The chain's CDR3 is CSVVSGGLVEQYF. DNA of the CDR3: TGCAGCGTTGTGTCAGGGGGCCTCGTCGAGCAGTACTTC.